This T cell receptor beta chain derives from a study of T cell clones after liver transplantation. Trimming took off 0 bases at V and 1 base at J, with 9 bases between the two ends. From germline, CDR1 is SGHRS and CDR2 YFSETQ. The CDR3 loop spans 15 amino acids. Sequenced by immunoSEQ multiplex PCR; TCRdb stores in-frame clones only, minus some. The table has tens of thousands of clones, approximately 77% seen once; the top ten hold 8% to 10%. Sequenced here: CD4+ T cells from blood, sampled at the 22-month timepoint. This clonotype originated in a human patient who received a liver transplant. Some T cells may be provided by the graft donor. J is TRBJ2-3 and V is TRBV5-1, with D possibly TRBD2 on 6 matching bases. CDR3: CASSLAGLGTDTQYF. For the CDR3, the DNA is TGCGCCAGCAGCTTGGCGGGACTTGGCACAGATACGCAGTATTTT.